This entry lists 25 T cell receptor beta chains sequenced from one sample in a study of CXCR3-negative and CXCR3-positive naive CD8 T cells. TRB cDNA libraries were made by UMI-labeled 5' RACE. TCRdb reprocessed the 5' RACE reads, keeping one entry per CDR3 protein, no DNA. This repertoire includes about 48,000 distinct CDR3 sequences. Sequences were obtained from memory CD8+ T cells from blood. The receptors stem from a human donor in good health. Some clones in this sample may be carry-over from other donors' samples.

CDR3 protein: CASSKEGRDNSPLHF. The rearrangement joins TRBV21-1 to TRBJ1-6. TRBV21-1 is tagged as a pseudogene. This CDR3 is built from 15 residues.

This sequence joins TRBV6-6 and TRBJ2-5; TCRdb's D call, TRBD2, is unchecked because there is no DNA. This CDR3 comprises 19 residues. Germline loops: CDR1 MNHNY, CDR2 SVGAGI (reference sequence). The CDR3 loop reads CASSYSPGLAGLRQETQYF.

The chain recombines TRBV4-3 with TRBJ2-3; there is no DNA to check the TCRdb D call of TRBD1. Looked up from germline, CDR1 is LGHNA and CDR2 is YSLEER. The CDR3 has 18 residues. The CDR3 loop is CASSQEDRGLLGTDTQYF.

The V gene is TRBV29-1, the J gene TRBJ1-1. The CDR3 length is 11 residues. From germline, CDR1 is SQVTM and CDR2 ANQGSEA. CDR3 protein: CSVENGPEAFF.

The rearrangement joins TRBV27 to TRBJ2-2; TCRdb's D call, TRBD1, is unchecked because there is no DNA. The germline CDR1 and CDR2 sequences are MNHEY and SMNVEV (reference sequence). The length of the CDR3 is 16 residues. CDR3 residues: CASKKGGQGTGGELFF.

The genes are TRBV27 and TRBJ2-7; TCRdb indicates TRBD1, and absent DNA this call remains unverified. CDR1 and CDR2 from the germline V gene are MNHEY and SMNVEV (reference sequence). The length of the CDR3 is 15 residues. The CDR3: CASSLSGAISYEQYF.

The chain uses TRBV4-1 and TRBJ1-2. There are 15 residues in the CDR3. The germline V gene encodes CDR1 MGHRA and CDR2 YSYEKL. The CDR3 protein is CASSLEELRIDGYTF.

The chain recombines TRBV7-6 with TRBJ2-7. Germline V gene data show CDR1 as SGHVS and CDR2 as FNYEAQ. The CDR3 sequence is 14 residues long. CDR3 sequence reads: CASSVDRSSYEQYF.

The V gene is TRBV7-3, the J gene TRBJ2-1; TCRdb reports TRBD1, a call that lacks DNA to check it against. CDR3 length equals 15 residues. In germline, CDR1 is SGHTA, CDR2 FQGTGA. This CDR3 reads CASSLIGGPYNEQFF.

The genes are TRBV6-5 and TRBJ2-1; the D gene TCRdb calls, TRBD2, cannot be checked with no DNA. The CDR3 is 16 amino acids. Germline CDR1 is MNHEY and CDR2 is SVGAGI. CDR3 loop: CASSSVSSRTYNEQFF.

This chain links TRBV7-9 with TRBJ1-1; TCRdb lists TRBD1, though no DNA is available to test this call. This CDR3 region has 15 residues. Germline V gene lookup returns CDR1 SEHNR and CDR2 FQNEAQ (reference sequence). CDR3 in amino acids: CASSLDRVTFTEAFF. Full variable domain (remainder filled in from reference TRBV7-9 and TRBJ1-1): DTGVSQNPRHKITKRGQNVTFRCDPISEHNRLYWYRQTLGQGPEFLTYFQNEAQLEKSRLLSDRFSAERPKGSFSTLEIQRTEQGDSAMYLCASSLDRVTFTEAFFGQGTRLTVV.

The V call is TRBV6-5, the J call TRBJ2-7. CDR3 length: 15 amino acids. Germline CDR1 MNHEY, CDR2 SVGAGI. The CDR3 reads CASSYSSHSAYEQYF.

V gene TRBV5-5 combines with J gene TRBJ2-7; as DNA is missing, the TRBD1 call by TCRdb cannot be tested. Germline assignment: CDR1 SGHKS and CDR2 YYEKEE (reference sequence). This CDR3 has 14 residues. CDR3 protein: CASSFATGSYEQYF.

In terms of frequency, this clonotype is medium-sized (0.01 to 0.1%). The chain couples TRBV20-1 to TRBJ2-1; the D call from TCRdb, TRBD2, cannot be confirmed without DNA. The CDR3 is 17 amino acids. Looked up from germline, CDR1 is DFQATT and CDR2 is SNEGSKA (reference sequence). CDR3 sequence: CSAHLAQAGGGLPEQFF.

The chain uses TRBV20-1 and TRBJ2-7; TCRdb selects TRBD1, and the lack of DNA leaves this call unchecked. The CDR3 is 15 residues long. Germline loops: CDR1 DFQATT, CDR2 SNEGSKA (reference sequence). The CDR3 reads CSASLTGGGTYEQYF.

V gene TRBV28 combines with J gene TRBJ2-4; TCRdb indicates TRBD1, and absent DNA this call remains unverified. The germline gives CDR1 MDHEN, CDR2 SYDVKM. The CDR3 extends over 16 amino acids. CDR3 protein: CASSPWTGSAKNIQYF.

This chain uses TRBV28 with TRBJ1-5; TCRdb reports TRBD1, a call that lacks DNA to check it against. The CDR3 loop spans 17 amino acids. From germline, CDR1 is MDHEN and CDR2 SYDVKM. CDR3 residues: CASSYRGTIRGNQPQHF.

This sequence joins TRBV7-8 and TRBJ2-1; TCRdb indicates TRBD2, and absent DNA this call remains unverified. This CDR3 is 19 amino acids long. Per germline, CDR1 SGHVS and CDR2 FQNEAQ. The CDR3 here is CASSLGGTSGFSSYNEQFF.

This chain connects TRBV2 to TRBJ1-2; lacking DNA, the TRBD1 call made by TCRdb goes unchecked. CDR1 SNHLY and CDR2 FYNNEI come from the germline V gene. The CDR3 is made up of 16 amino acids. CDR3: CASTYGAGGYNYGYTF.

The chain carries TRBV7-8 and TRBJ2-5; TCRdb's D call of TRBD1 is untestable without DNA. The CDR3 loop spans 15 amino acids. Germline V gene lookup returns CDR1 SGHVS and CDR2 FQNEAQ. The CDR3 reads CASSFRPSLTETQYF.

The chain links TRBV28 to TRBJ1-5. The CDR3 is 14 amino acids. CDR1 and CDR2 from the germline V gene are MDHEN and SYDVKM. CDR3 sequence: CASTSEGPSGAQHF.

The chain has TRBV29-1 and TRBJ2-3; the TCRdb D gene call, TRBD1, has no DNA to confirm it. Per germline, CDR1 SQVTM and CDR2 ANQGSEA. There are 14 residues in the CDR3. CDR3 sequence reads: CSVEPRGQGDTQYF.

J is TRBJ2-7 and V is TRBV7-2; as DNA is missing, the TRBD1 call by TCRdb cannot be tested. Germline V lookup: CDR1 SGHTA, CDR2 FQGNSA. The CDR3 contains 14 residues. The CDR3 protein is CASSPVGQGDEQYF.

This chain links TRBV7-3 with TRBJ2-2; the D gene TCRdb calls, TRBD1, cannot be checked with no DNA. The germline V gene has CDR1 SGHTA and CDR2 FQGTGA. This CDR3 region has 17 residues. The CDR3 reads CASSIRAGTPNTGELFF.

This chain links TRBV3-1 with TRBJ2-1; TCRdb gives TRBD2 as the D gene, but with no DNA this cannot be confirmed. The CDR3 loop spans 16 amino acids. CDR1 and CDR2 (germline): LGHDT, YNNKEL (reference sequence). CDR3 sequence reads: CASSQDGGAMVGEQFF.